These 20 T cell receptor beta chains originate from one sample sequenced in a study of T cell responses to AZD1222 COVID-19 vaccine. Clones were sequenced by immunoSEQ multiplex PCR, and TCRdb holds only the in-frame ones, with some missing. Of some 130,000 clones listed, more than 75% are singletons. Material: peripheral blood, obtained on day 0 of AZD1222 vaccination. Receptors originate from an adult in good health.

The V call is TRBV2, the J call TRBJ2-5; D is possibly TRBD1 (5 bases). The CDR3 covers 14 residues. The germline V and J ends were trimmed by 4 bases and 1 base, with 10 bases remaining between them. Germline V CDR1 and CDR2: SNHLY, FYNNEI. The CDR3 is CASSGTPPQETQYF. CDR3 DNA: TGTGCCAGCAGTGGGACACCACCCCAAGAGACCCAGTACTTC.

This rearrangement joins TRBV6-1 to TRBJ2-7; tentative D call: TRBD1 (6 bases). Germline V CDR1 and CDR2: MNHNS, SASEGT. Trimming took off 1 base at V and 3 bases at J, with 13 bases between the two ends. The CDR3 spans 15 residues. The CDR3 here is CASSEGAGVLYEQYF. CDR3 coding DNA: TGTGCCAGCAGTGAAGGGGCAGGGGTCCTCTACGAGCAGTACTTC.

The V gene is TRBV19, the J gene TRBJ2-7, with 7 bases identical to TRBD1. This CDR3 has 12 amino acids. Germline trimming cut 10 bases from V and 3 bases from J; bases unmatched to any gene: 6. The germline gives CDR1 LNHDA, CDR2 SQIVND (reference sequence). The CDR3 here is CATGTADYEQYF. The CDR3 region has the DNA TGTGCCACCGGGACAGCCGACTACGAGCAGTACTTC.

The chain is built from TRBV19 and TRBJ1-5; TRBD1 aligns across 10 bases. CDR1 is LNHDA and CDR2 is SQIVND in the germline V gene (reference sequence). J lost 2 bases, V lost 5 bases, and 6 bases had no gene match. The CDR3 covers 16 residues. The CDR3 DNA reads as TGTGCCAGTAGTCGACAGGGGGCGCGAGGCAATCAGCCCCAGCATTTT. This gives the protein CASSRQGARGNQPQHF. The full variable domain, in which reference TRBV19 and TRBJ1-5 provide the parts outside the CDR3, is DGGITQSPKYLFRKEGQNVTLSCEQNLNHDAMYWYRQDPGQGLRLIYYSQIVNDFQKGDIAEGYSVSREKKESFPLTVTSAQKNPTAFYLCASSRQGARGNQPQHFGDGTRLSIL.

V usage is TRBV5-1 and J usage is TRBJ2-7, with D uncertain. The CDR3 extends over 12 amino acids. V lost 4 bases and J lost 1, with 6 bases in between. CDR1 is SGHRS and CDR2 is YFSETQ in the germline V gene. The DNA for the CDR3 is TGCGCCAGCAGCCTGGAGTCCTACGAGCAGTACTTC. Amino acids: CASSLESYEQYF.

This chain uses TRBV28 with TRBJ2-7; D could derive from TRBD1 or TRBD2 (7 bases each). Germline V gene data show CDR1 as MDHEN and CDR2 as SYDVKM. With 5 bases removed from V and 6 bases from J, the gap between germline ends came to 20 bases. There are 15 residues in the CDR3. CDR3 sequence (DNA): TGTGCCAGCAGTCTACCGGGGAGGGGGCGCAGCGAGCAGTACTTC. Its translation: CASSLPGRGRSEQYF.

CDR3 DNA sequence: TGCGCCAGCAGCTTGGGGATGGAGGGGCAACTGTTTTTT. Translated: CASSLGMEGQLFF. This chain joins TRBV5-1 and TRBJ1-4, with a tentative D call TRBD1 (5 bases). The germline V gene has CDR1 SGHRS and CDR2 YFSETQ. The CDR3 loop spans 13 amino acids. Trimming took off 0 bases at V and 12 bases at J, with 12 bases between the two ends.

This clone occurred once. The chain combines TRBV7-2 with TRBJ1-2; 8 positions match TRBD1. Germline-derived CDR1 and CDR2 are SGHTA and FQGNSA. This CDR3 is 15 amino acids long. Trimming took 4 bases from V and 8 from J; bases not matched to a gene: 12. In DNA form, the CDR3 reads TGTGCCAGCAGCTCGCCCGGGACAGGCGGAGGCGGCTACACCTTC. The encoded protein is CASSSPGTGGGGYTF.

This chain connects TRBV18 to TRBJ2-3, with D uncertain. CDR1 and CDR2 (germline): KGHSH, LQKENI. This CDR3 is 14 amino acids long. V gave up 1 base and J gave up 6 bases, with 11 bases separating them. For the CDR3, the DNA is TGTGCCAGCTCACCACTCTCCAGCCCGGATACGCAGTATTTT. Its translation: CASSPLSSPDTQYF.

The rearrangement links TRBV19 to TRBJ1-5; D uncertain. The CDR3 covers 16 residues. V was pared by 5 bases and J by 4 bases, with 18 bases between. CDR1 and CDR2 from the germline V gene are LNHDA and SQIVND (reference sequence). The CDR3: CASSRPAETGNQPQHF. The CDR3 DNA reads TGTGCCAGTAGTCGGCCTGCGGAAACGGGGAATCAGCCCCAGCATTTT. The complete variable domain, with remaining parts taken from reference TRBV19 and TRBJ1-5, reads DGGITQSPKYLFRKEGQNVTLSCEQNLNHDAMYWYRQDPGQGLRLIYYSQIVNDFQKGDIAEGYSVSREKKESFPLTVTSAQKNPTAFYLCASSRPAETGNQPQHFGDGTRLSIL.

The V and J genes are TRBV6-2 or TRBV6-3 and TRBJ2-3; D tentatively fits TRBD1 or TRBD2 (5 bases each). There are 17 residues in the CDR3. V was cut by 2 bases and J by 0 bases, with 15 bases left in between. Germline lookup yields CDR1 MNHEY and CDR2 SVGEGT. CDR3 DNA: TGTGCCAGCAGTTACCCGTGGGACCGAACTAGCACAGATACGCAGTATTTT. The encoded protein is CASSYPWDRTSTDTQYF.

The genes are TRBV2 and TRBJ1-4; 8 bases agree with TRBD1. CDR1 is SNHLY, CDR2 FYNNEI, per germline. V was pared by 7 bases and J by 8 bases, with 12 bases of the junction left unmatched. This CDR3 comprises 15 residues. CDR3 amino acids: CASIHYGTGGEKLFF. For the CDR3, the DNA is TGTGCCAGCATCCATTACGGGACAGGCGGCGAAAAACTGTTTTTT.

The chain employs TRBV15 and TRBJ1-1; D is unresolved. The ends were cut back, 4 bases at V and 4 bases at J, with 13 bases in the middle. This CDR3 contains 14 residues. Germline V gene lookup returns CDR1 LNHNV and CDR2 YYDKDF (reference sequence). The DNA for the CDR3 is TGTGCCACCAGCAAGTTTGGAGGGAGCACTGAAGCTTTCTTT. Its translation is CATSKFGGSTEAFF.

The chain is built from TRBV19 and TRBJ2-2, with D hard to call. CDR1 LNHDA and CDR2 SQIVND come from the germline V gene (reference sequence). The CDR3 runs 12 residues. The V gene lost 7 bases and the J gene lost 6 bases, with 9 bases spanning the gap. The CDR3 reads CASIGWAGELFF. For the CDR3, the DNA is TGTGCCAGTATTGGGTGGGCCGGGGAGCTGTTTTTT.

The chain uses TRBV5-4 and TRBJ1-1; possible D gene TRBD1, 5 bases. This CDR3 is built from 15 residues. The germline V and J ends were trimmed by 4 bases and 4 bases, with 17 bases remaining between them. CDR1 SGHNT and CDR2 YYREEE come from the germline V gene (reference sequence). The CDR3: CASSPNRPGGTEAFF. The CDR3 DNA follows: TGTGCCAGCAGCCCTAATCGGCCCGGGGGCACTGAAGCTTTCTTT.

Here the CDR3 reads CASSQVPGEAFF. The DNA of the CDR3 is TGTGCCAGCAGCCAAGTACCGGGGGAAGCTTTCTTT. This rearrangement joins TRBV3-1 (or the pseudogene TRBV3-2) to TRBJ1-1, with D unresolved. Trimming stripped 1 base from V and 8 bases from J, with 8 bases between. This CDR3 has 12 amino acids. Germline CDR1 LGHDT, CDR2 YNNKEL (reference sequence).

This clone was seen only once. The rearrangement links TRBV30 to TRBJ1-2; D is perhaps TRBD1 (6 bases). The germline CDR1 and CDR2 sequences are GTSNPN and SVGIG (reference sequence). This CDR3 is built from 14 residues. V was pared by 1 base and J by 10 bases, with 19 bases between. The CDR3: CAWSATGSITAYTF. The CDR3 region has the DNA TGTGCCTGGAGTGCCACAGGGTCCATCACTGCCTACACCTTC.

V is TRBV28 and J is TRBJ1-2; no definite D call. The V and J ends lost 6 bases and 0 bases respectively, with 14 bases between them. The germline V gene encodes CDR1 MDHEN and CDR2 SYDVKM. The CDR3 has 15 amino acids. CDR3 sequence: CASSRLQISNYGYTF. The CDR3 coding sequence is TGTGCCAGCAGCCGATTACAGATATCTAACTATGGCTACACCTTC.

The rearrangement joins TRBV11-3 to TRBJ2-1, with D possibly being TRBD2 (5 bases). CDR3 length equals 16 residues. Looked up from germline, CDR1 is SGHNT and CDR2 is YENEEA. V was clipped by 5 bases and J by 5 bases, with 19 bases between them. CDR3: CASSLGPASSNNEQFF. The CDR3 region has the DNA TGTGCCAGCAGCCTAGGCCCGGCTAGCTCTAACAATGAGCAGTTCTTC.

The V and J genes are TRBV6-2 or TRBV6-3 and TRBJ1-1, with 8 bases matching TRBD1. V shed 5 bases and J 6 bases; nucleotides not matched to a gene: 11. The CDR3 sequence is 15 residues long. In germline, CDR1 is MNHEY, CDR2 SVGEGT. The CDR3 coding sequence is TGTGCCAGCAGTCTGGGACAGGCCAATTATGCTGAAGCTTTCTTT. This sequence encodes CASSLGQANYAEAFF.